This T cell receptor (beta chain) came from a study of blood T cell repertoires in COVID-19. Study as a whole: Samples came from the United States, Italy and Spain, spanning acute and convalescent COVID-19.

The table came from immunoSEQ multiplex PCR; TCRdb's copy has only in-frame clones and leaves some out. The sample includes about 49,000 clones, 77% seen only once; the top ten take 35% to 55%. The germline gives CDR1 MNHEY, CDR2 SVGEGT. This CDR3 has 15 amino acids. Trimming removed 5 bases from V and 6 bases from J; junction bases left unmatched: 10. Sequencing was carried out using peripheral blood. The chain recombines TRBV6-2 or TRBV6-3 with TRBJ2-1; TRBD2 aligns across 7 bases. This sequence originates from a man between 70 and 80 years old with active or convalescent COVID-19. The CDR3 DNA reads as TGTGCCAGCAGTATGAGGACTAGAAGTAGCAATGAGCAGTTCTTC. Translation: CASSMRTRSSNEQFF.